Listed below are T cell receptor beta chains from one sample, sequenced in a study of shared clonotypes between healthy human individuals. Repertoires were generated with immunoSEQ multiplex PCR, while TCRdb's copy carries only in-frame clones and drops some. The sample holds about 2.3 million clones, just under 95% seen once. The sequenced material came from naive CD4+ T cells from PBMCs. The receptors come from a man aged 18 to 30 in good health. Some clones in this sample may be carry-over from other donors' samples. Each CDR3 is given with its conserved first and last residue. Fields, in order: V gene, J gene, clone size, D gene, CDR3 DNA, CDR3 protein. The D gene is left open where the match is weak. Size is omitted from some rows. Given values are once, few, many or a class for expanded clones.

TRBV11-2	TRBJ2-5	.	TRBD2	TGTGCCAGCAGCTTAGATCTTGCGGGAGGGCCAAGAGAGACCCAGTACTTC	CASSLDLAGGPRETQYF
TRBV7-6	TRBJ2-5	.	.	TGTGCCAGCAGCTTAGATGAGGGCTCGGCTGGGACCCAGTACTTC	CASSLDEGSAGTQYF
TRBV5-1	TRBJ2-7	.	.	TGCGCCAGCAGCTTCTCTCAGGGACGGAGCTACGAGCAGTACTTC	CASSFSQGRSYEQYF
TRBV6-1	TRBJ1-2	.	.	TGTGCCAGCAGTGACGGGAACTATGGCTACACCTTC	CASSDGNYGYTF
TRBV9	TRBJ2-6	.	.	TGTGCCAGCAGCGTCCCCGGGTCCTCTGGGGCCAACGTCCTGACTTTC	CASSVPGSSGANVLTF
TRBV14	TRBJ2-1	.	.	TGTGCCAGCAGCCAAGTCTTCGGAGTGCATGAGCAGTTCTTC	CASSQVFGVHEQFF
TRBV7-8	TRBJ2-7	.	TRBD1	TGTGCCAGCAGCTTTGACAGGGTGGGTTCCTACGAGCAGTACTTC	CASSFDRVGSYEQYF
TRBV6-5	TRBJ1-2	once	.	TGTGCCAGCAGTTACTCGAGAGGACGGGGCTACACCTTC	CASSYSRGRGYTF
TRBV30	TRBJ1-1	few	.	TGTGCCTGGAGTGGCGGGATGGGTATCACTGAAGCTTTCTTT	CAWSGGMGITEAFF
TRBV6-5	TRBJ2-2	.	.	TGTGCCAGCACGCAGCGAGACGCCGGGGAGCTGTTTTTT	CASTQRDAGELFF
TRBV6-5	TRBJ1-4	.	TRBD1	TGTGCCAGCAGCCCTCGGGACAGGGGCCGCAAACTGTTTTTT	CASSPRDRGRKLFF
TRBV7-6	TRBJ2-2	.	TRBD2	TGTGCCAGCTTGGGGCCTAGCGGTTCGAACACCGGGGAGCTGTTTTTT	CASLGPSGSNTGELFF
TRBV6-4	TRBJ2-6	once	.	TGTGCCAGCAGTGCCTCATCTGGGGCCAACGTCCTGACTTTC	CASSASSGANVLTF
TRBV19	TRBJ1-5	.	.	TGTGCCAGTAGTGAGGCACCTGGGGGCAATCAGCCCCAGCATTTT	CASSEAPGGNQPQHF
TRBV5-4	TRBJ1-2	.	.	TGTGCCAGCAGCCCCCTCGGACGGATTAACTATGGCTACACCTTC	CASSPLGRINYGYTF
TRBV5-4	TRBJ2-3	once	TRBD2	TGTGCCAGCAGCGTAGGGACTAGCGGGAGTGCCGATACGCAGTATTTT	CASSVGTSGSADTQYF
TRBV11-2	TRBJ2-1	.	TRBD2	TGTGCCAGCAGCTTATCGGTTGCGGGAGGGGGGGATGAGCAGTTCTTC	CASSLSVAGGGDEQFF
TRBV5-1	TRBJ1-2	.	.	TGCGCCAGCAGCATGACCGGGACTCTTTATGGCTACACCTTC	CASSMTGTLYGYTF
TRBV7-2	TRBJ1-2	.	.	TGTGCCAGCAGCTTAATTCCGGCGGGCTACACCTTC	CASSLIPAGYTF
TRBV28	TRBJ2-4	.	.	TGTGCCAGCAGCAGTTCGACCTTGGTGACCAAAAACATTCAGTACTTC	CASSSSTLVTKNIQYF
TRBV28	TRBJ2-1	once	TRBD1	TGTGCCAGCTGGGACAGCAACTACAATGAGCAGTTCTTC	CASWDSNYNEQFF
TRBV19	TRBJ2-6	.	.	TGTGCCAGTAGTAGCACACACTCTGGGGCCAACGTCCTGACTTTC	CASSSTHSGANVLTF
TRBV19	TRBJ2-7	.	TRBD1	TGTGCCAGTAGTCCCTCAAGGGGACAGGGGTCCTACGAGCAGTACTTC	CASSPSRGQGSYEQYF
TRBV18	TRBJ2-1	.	TRBD1	TGTGCCAGCTCACCGGGACAGGGTGATGAGCAGTTCTTC	CASSPGQGDEQFF
TRBV7-9	TRBJ2-3	once	TRBD2	TGTGCCAGCAGCTTAGCGTTCGGGGGGGGCACAGATACGCAGTATTTT	CASSLAFGGGTDTQYF
TRBV19	TRBJ2-7	.	.	TGTGCCAGTAGTATCCACCCACGCTACTACGAGCAGTACTTC	CASSIHPRYYEQYF
TRBV5-1	TRBJ1-1	once	.	TGCGCCAGCAGCTCGAGTGTAGTGGAGAACACTGAAGCTTTCTTT	CASSSSVVENTEAFF
TRBV18	TRBJ2-1	.	.	TGTGCCAGCTCACCAGAAATGTCCTCCTACAATGAGCAGTTCTTC	CASSPEMSSYNEQFF
TRBV5-1	TRBJ2-5	.	.	TGCGCCAGCAGCTTGGAAGCAGGCCAAGAGACCCAGTACTTC	CASSLEAGQETQYF
TRBV28	TRBJ1-5	.	TRBD1	TGTGCCAGCCACAGGGGGATCAATCAGCCCCAGCATTTT	CASHRGINQPQHF
TRBV7-3	TRBJ2-7	.	TRBD1	TGTGCCAGCAGCTTAGCATCCGGGACAGTAATCTACGAGCAGTACTTC	CASSLASGTVIYEQYF
TRBV6-5	TRBJ1-1	.	TRBD1	TGTGCCAGCAGGAATCAGGGGGCCCGGAGGGCTTTCTTT	CASRNQGARRAFF
TRBV7-9	TRBJ1-2	.	.	TGTGCCAGCAGCCGACAGATCCAGCGGGACGGCTATGGCTACACCTTC	CASSRQIQRDGYGYTF
TRBV5-1	TRBJ2-5	.	TRBD1	TGCGCCAGCAGCTTACCGACAGGGGCGGAGACCCAGTACTTC	CASSLPTGAETQYF
TRBV18	TRBJ2-7	once	.	TGTGCCAGCTCACCAAGAGCGGCGGGCGAGCAGTACTTC	CASSPRAAGEQYF
TRBV30	TRBJ1-6	.	.	TGTGCCTGGAGTACTCCCGGGACTCTAAATTCACCCCTCCACTTT	CAWSTPGTLNSPLHF
TRBV28	TRBJ1-1	.	TRBD1	TGTGCCAGCAGGGGGACAGGGCCGGCTTTCTTT	CASRGTGPAFF
TRBV5-1	TRBJ2-3	.	.	TGCGCCAGCCTTCGTGGGGGGTCTCGCACAGATACGCAGTATTTT	CASLRGGSRTDTQYF
TRBV6-5	TRBJ2-1	.	.	TGTGCCAGCAGTTACCTCTATGAGCAGTTCTTC	CASSYLYEQFF
TRBV19	TRBJ1-1	.	.	TGTGCCAGTAGTATAGGGTTGGGGTACACTGAAGCTTTCTTT	CASSIGLGYTEAFF
TRBV6-6	TRBJ2-7	.	.	TGTGCCAGCAGTTACGGGCCTGAGCAGTACTTC	CASSYGPEQYF
TRBV7-2	TRBJ1-5	.	.	TGTGCCAGCAGCTTACTCGGGCAGAGCAATCAGCCCCAGCATTTT	CASSLLGQSNQPQHF
TRBV7-9	TRBJ2-6	.	.	TGTGCCAGCAGCTTATGGTGGCATGCCGGTTCTGGGGCCAACGTCCTGACTTTC	CASSLWWHAGSGANVLTF
TRBV27	TRBJ2-5	.	.	TGTGCCAGCAGTCCCCAGGGGGGGGGAGGGCCGCAGACCCAGTACTTC	CASSPQGGGGPQTQYF
TRBV10-3	TRBJ2-7	.	TRBD2	TGTGCCATCAGTGGAGGCGGACTAGCGGGAAAAAGCGAGCAGTACTTC	CAISGGGLAGKSEQYF
TRBV5-1	TRBJ2-5	.	.	TGCGCCAGCAGCTTGGCTGGAAGCCAAGAGACCCAGTACTTC	CASSLAGSQETQYF
TRBV27	TRBJ2-3	.	.	TGTGCCAGCAGTCGACCCCCCATGCAGGGGACAGATACGCAGTATTTT	CASSRPPMQGTDTQYF
TRBV7-8	TRBJ1-1	.	.	TGTGCCAGCAGCTTTAGGGATTACACTGAAGCTTTCTTT	CASSFRDYTEAFF
TRBV2	TRBJ2-2	.	TRBD2	TGTGCCAGCAGTGTTCTAGCGGGAGAGGATACCGGGGAGCTGTTTTTT	CASSVLAGEDTGELFF